The 18 T cell receptor beta chains below all came from one sample that was sequenced in a study of blood T cell repertoires in COVID-19. TCRdb keeps only in-frame clones here, not all; method: immunoSEQ multiplex PCR. The table lists 160,000 or so clones, around 90% of them singletons. The sample was peripheral blood. These receptors all come from a man aged 55 to 70 with acute or convalescent COVID-19.

The chain recombines TRBV4-3 with TRBJ1-5; D might be TRBD1 (5 bases). Germline V gives CDR1 LGHNA, CDR2 YSLEER. The CDR3 loop spans 14 amino acids. Trimming cost V 0 bases and J 8 bases, with 11 bases left between them. In DNA, the CDR3 is TGCGCCAGCAGCCAAGAGGGGGGTCCTAAGCCCCAGCATTTT. Its translation is CASSQEGGPKPQHF.

The chain links TRBV15 to TRBJ2-1, with 15 positions matching TRBD2. This CDR3 is built from 15 residues. Germline-derived CDR1 and CDR2 are LNHNV and YYDKDF (reference sequence). Trimming took 4 bases from V and 7 from J; bases not matched to a gene: 2. CDR3 region: CATSTGTSGGNEQFF. Written as DNA, the CDR3 is TGTGCCACCAGCACAGGGACTAGCGGGGGGAATGAGCAGTTCTTC.

V is TRBV19 and J is TRBJ2-3; TRBD2 aligns across 13 bases. The CDR3 extends over 16 amino acids. Germline CDR1 is LNHDA and CDR2 is SQIVND (reference sequence). J was trimmed by 2 bases and V by 7 bases; bases with no gene match: 6. CDR3 loop: CASTTGLAGATDTQYF. The CDR3 coding sequence is TGTGCCAGTACCACCGGACTAGCGGGGGCCACAGATACGCAGTATTTT.

This clone was observed once. The chain employs TRBV19 and TRBJ1-1; the D gene is possibly TRBD1 (6 bases). Germline CDR1 and CDR2: LNHDA and SQIVND (reference sequence). The CDR3 consists of 13 residues. V gave up 8 bases and J gave up 1 base, with 11 bases separating them. The CDR3 bases are TGTGCCAGTGACGACAGGAGGAACACTGAAGCTTTCTTT. Amino acid sequence: CASDDRRNTEAFF. The full variable domain, with the rest looked up from reference TRBV19 and TRBJ1-1, is DGGITQSPKYLFRKEGQNVTLSCEQNLNHDAMYWYRQDPGQGLRLIYYSQIVNDFQKGDIAEGYSVSREKKESFPLTVTSAQKNPTAFYLCASDDRRNTEAFFGQGTRLTVV.

V and J are TRBV4-1 and TRBJ2-1; 10 bases fit TRBD1. Germline values: CDR1 MGHRA, CDR2 YSYEKL. The V gene end was trimmed by 3 bases and the J gene end by 6 bases; junction bases not matched to a gene: 14. The CDR3 spans 18 residues. The CDR3: CASSQADRGRNPSNEQFF. The CDR3 DNA reads as TGCGCCAGCAGCCAGGCCGACAGGGGGCGAAATCCTAGCAATGAGCAGTTCTTC.

The rearrangement uses TRBV24-1 and TRBJ2-5; 8 bases agree with TRBD2. Germline V gene lookup returns CDR1 KGHDR and CDR2 SFDVKD. V gave up 3 bases and J gave up 5 bases; unmatched junction bases: 13. The CDR3 totals 17 residues. CDR3 loop: CATSDPAGGAYTETQYF. Here the CDR3 DNA reads TGTGCCACCAGTGATCCTGCGGGGGGCGCTTATACGGAGACCCAGTACTTC.

The count of this clone is one. This rearrangement joins TRBV19 to TRBJ1-2; D gene uncertain. Looked up from germline, CDR1 is LNHDA and CDR2 is SQIVND (reference sequence). Trimming removed 8 bases from V and 6 bases from J, with 7 bases in between. The CDR3 covers 10 residues. CDR3 nucleotides: TGTGCCAGTTACGAGGATGGCTACACCTTC. Its protein is CASYEDGYTF.

V gene TRBV10-2 combines with J gene TRBJ1-1, with TRBD1 matching over 12 bases. CDR3 length equals 15 residues. CDR1 is WSHSY, CDR2 SAAADI, per germline. V lost 6 bases, J lost 10 bases, and 12 bases stayed unmatched. CDR3 in DNA: TGCGCCAGCAGGTCGGGGGAGGGACAGGGGGCCGGAGCTTTCTTT. Protein: CASRSGEGQGAGAFF.

The V and J genes are TRBV6-4 and TRBJ2-6; possibly TRBD2 for D (5 bases). From germline, CDR1 is MRHNA and CDR2 SNTAGT. The V and J ends lost 3 bases and 3 bases respectively, with 6 bases between them. The CDR3 totals 14 residues. CDR3: CASSERVGANVLTF. In DNA, the CDR3 is TGTGCCAGCAGTGAGAGGGTTGGGGCCAACGTCCTGACTTTC.

The V gene is TRBV19, the J gene TRBJ1-5; D not resolved. Trimming left V 6 bases short and J 0 bases short, with 12 bases between. The length of the CDR3 is 15 residues. Germline loops: CDR1 LNHDA, CDR2 SQIVND (reference sequence). The CDR3 spells CASRLSAGSNQPQHF. The CDR3, as DNA: TGTGCCAGTAGACTGTCGGCGGGTAGCAATCAGCCCCAGCATTTT.

The chain has TRBV5-1 and TRBJ2-3; 9 positions match TRBD1. Germline V gene sequence: CDR1 SGHRS, CDR2 YFSETQ. The CDR3 sequence is 15 residues long. After removal of 3 bases from V and 0 bases from J, the junction contained 2 bases not matched to a gene. For the CDR3, the DNA is TGCGCCAGCAGCTCAGGGACAGGGAGCACAGATACGCAGTATTTT. Its translation: CASSSGTGSTDTQYF.

The chain uses TRBV7-3 and TRBJ2-1, with TRBD2 as a possible D gene (5 bases). Germline values: CDR1 SGHTA, CDR2 FQGTGA. This CDR3 has 12 amino acids. V lost 5 bases to trimming and J lost 6 bases, with 8 bases between them. The CDR3 nucleotides are TGTGCCAGCAGCGCCAGCGGCAATGAGCAGTTCTTC. Protein product: CASSASGNEQFF.

The V gene is TRBV27, the J gene TRBJ1-1, with D perhaps matching TRBD1 (5 bases). Trimming removed 6 bases at V and 5 bases at J, with 16 bases between. The CDR3 runs to 14 residues. Germline CDR1 is MNHEY and CDR2 is SMNVEV (reference sequence). CDR3 sequence (DNA): TGTGCCAGCAGGCTGGGGGGAAGAGGGACTGAAGCTTTCTTT. Translation gives CASRLGGRGTEAFF.

This clone appeared once. V is TRBV19 and J is TRBJ1-1, with D uncertain. Germline CDR1 is LNHDA and CDR2 is SQIVND (reference sequence). This CDR3 region has 14 residues. V lost 1 base and J 8 bases, leaving 14 bases between the germline ends. CDR3 DNA sequence: TGTGCCAGTAGTATAGGAGGGTATACGGGGGAAGCTTTCTTT. Amino acid sequence: CASSIGGYTGEAFF.

The rearrangement uses TRBV4-3 and TRBJ1-6; 9 bases are a match to TRBD1. After removal of 9 bases from V and 6 bases from J, the junction contained 3 bases not matched to a gene. CDR3 length: 13 residues. CDR1 and CDR2 from the germline V gene are LGHNA and YSLEER. This CDR3 reads CARQGARNSPLHF. CDR3 coding DNA: TGCGCCAGACAGGGGGCCCGTAATTCACCCCTCCACTTT.

The V gene is TRBV6-6, the J gene TRBJ1-2, with a weak D call TRBD1 (5 bases). Per the germline V gene, CDR1 is MNHNY and CDR2 is SVGAGI (reference sequence). V gave up 7 bases and J gave up 2 bases, with 11 bases separating them. CDR3 length: 13 residues. In DNA form, the CDR3 reads TGTGCCAGCACCATGGGACTGAACTATGGCTACACCTTC. Its protein is CASTMGLNYGYTF.

This chain connects TRBV6-2 or TRBV6-3 to TRBJ2-1; possible D gene TRBD1, 6 bases. The CDR3 runs 14 residues. Trimming removed 5 bases at V and 8 bases at J, with 16 bases between. Per the germline V gene, CDR1 is MNHEY and CDR2 is SVGEGT. The CDR3: CASSRPTGLDEQFF. CDR3 sequence (DNA): TGTGCCAGCAGTCGCCCGACAGGTCTCGATGAGCAGTTCTTC.

The rearrangement joins TRBV19 to TRBJ2-7; a possible D gene is TRBD2 (6 bases). Trimming removed 4 bases at V and 3 bases at J, with 10 bases between. This CDR3 spans 13 amino acids. Per germline, CDR1 LNHDA and CDR2 SQIVND (reference sequence). CDR3: CASSRGVLYEQYF. The CDR3 nucleotides read TGTGCCAGTAGTAGGGGGGTACTCTACGAGCAGTACTTC.